This TCR beta chain was recovered during a study of blood T cell repertoires in COVID-19. At the level of the study: The samples span acute and convalescent COVID-19 from the United States, Italy and Spain. PBMCs, B-cell-depleted T cells, or T cells provided the cDNA or gDNA that made up the material.

In the study's own analysis: How many nucleated cells were present was estimated from reference gene primer amplification. Libraries were prepared by immunoSEQ multiplex PCR; TCRdb keeps only in-frame clonotypes and omits some of them. V, J and clone size were drawn from that table, and D and trimming were deduced from the DNA. The sample has roughly 220,000 clones, 80% to 90% seen once; the top ten hold about 3%. CDR3 length: 15 amino acids. V lost 7 bases to trimming and J lost 2 bases; unmatched junction nucleotides: 4. Per germline, CDR1 MNHEY and CDR2 SVGAGI. The sample comprised peripheral blood. The clonotype originates from a man aged 50 or older who had recovered from COVID-19. The chain couples TRBV6-5 to TRBJ2-6, with TRBD1 identical over 8 bases. CDR3 loop: CASKTGGTGANVLTF. CDR3 sequence (DNA): TGTGCCAGCAAAACAGGGGGAACTGGGGCCAACGTCCTGACTTTC.